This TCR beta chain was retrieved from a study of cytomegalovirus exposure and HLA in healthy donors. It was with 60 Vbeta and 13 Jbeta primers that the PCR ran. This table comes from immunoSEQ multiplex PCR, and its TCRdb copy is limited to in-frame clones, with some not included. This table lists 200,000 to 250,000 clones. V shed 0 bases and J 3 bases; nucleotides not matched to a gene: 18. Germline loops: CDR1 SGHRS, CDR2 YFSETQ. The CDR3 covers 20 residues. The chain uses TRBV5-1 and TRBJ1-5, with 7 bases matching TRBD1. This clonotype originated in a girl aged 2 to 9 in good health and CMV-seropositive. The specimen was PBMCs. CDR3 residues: CASSLGAGQTTGRLNQPQHF. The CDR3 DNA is TGCGCCAGCAGCTTGGGAGCTGGCCAGACGACAGGGAGGCTCAATCAGCCCCAGCATTTT. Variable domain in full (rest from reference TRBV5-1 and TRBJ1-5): KAGVTQTPRYLIKTRGQQVTLSCSPISGHRSVSWYQQTPGQGLQFLFEYFSETQRNKGNFPGRFSGRQFSNSRSEMNVSTLELGDSALYLCASSLGAGQTTGRLNQPQHFGDGTRLSIL.